These 22 T cell receptor beta chains share one sample of origin, sequenced in a study of blood T cell repertoires in COVID-19. Produced via immunoSEQ multiplex PCR; TCRdb's table is partial and in-frame only. Of about 68,000 clones in the sample, 75% to 85% were seen once. The sequencing sample was made of peripheral blood. Every receptor here comes from a woman in her sixties with acute or convalescent COVID-19.

The gene calls are TRBV4-2 and TRBJ1-1, with 8 positions matching TRBD1. The CDR3 has 13 amino acids. The J segment lost 10 bases and the V segment lost 0 bases, leaving 4 bases of the junction unmatched. The germline gives CDR1 LGHNA, CDR2 YNFKEQ. This chain's CDR3 is CASSQEARGRAFF. The CDR3, as DNA: TGTGCCAGCAGCCAAGAGGCCAGGGGGCGAGCTTTCTTT.

The rearrangement uses TRBV15 and TRBJ2-5, with 7 positions matching TRBD2. J lost 4 bases, V lost 5 bases, and 10 bases had no gene match. This CDR3 comprises 15 residues. In germline, CDR1 is LNHNV, CDR2 YYDKDF (reference sequence). The CDR3 DNA reads TGTGCCACCAGCGATACCGGGACTACCTCAGAGACCCAGTACTTC. Its protein is CATSDTGTTSETQYF.

This clone has just a few counts. The chain employs TRBV7-9 and TRBJ2-5, with 7 bases identical to TRBD1. V shed 5 bases and J 4 bases; nucleotides not matched to a gene: 7. Germline CDR1 SEHNR, CDR2 FQNEAQ (reference sequence). This CDR3 has 14 residues. CDR3 nucleotide sequence: TGTGCCAGCAGCGGCGACAGGGACCCAGAGACCCAGTACTTC. Translated: CASSGDRDPETQYF.

In its sample, this clone was seen once. This sequence joins TRBV21-1 and TRBJ1-5; TRBD1, the D gene given by the table, was not confirmed from the DNA. TRBV21-1 constitutes a pseudogene. The CDR3 is made up of 18 amino acids. CDR3 protein: CASSKGWQDWHDNQPQHF. As DNA, the CDR3 is TGTGCCAGCAGCAAAGGGTGGCAGGATTGGCATGACAATCAGCCCCAGCATTTT.

The chain is built from TRBV2 and TRBJ1-1; D might be TRBD1 (6 bases). The V end was cut by 2 bases, the J end by 6 bases, with 10 bases between. Per germline, CDR1 SNHLY and CDR2 FYNNEI. The CDR3 consists of 13 residues. The CDR3 sequence: CASSENREAEAFF. As DNA, the CDR3 is TGTGCCAGCAGTGAAAACAGGGAAGCTGAAGCTTTCTTT.

This chain connects TRBV6-1 to TRBJ2-1; maybe TRBD2 (6 bases). This CDR3 has 16 residues. Per germline, CDR1 MNHNS and CDR2 SASEGT. V was shortened by 2 bases and J by 6 bases, with 17 bases between the two germline ends. In DNA form, the CDR3 reads TGTGCCAGCAGTGAACAGGGCCAGGGAGGCGGCAATGAGCAGTTCTTC. As protein: CASSEQGQGGGNEQFF.

The chain is built from TRBV6-5 and TRBJ1-2; D is perhaps TRBD1 (5 bases). Germline V gene lookup returns CDR1 MNHEY and CDR2 SVGAGI. This CDR3 is built from 15 residues. V shed 10 bases and J shed 4 bases, with 22 bases lying between them. The DNA for the CDR3 is TGTGCCACCACACGGAGCGGGGGGGAGATCTATGGCTACACCTTC. Residues: CATTRSGGEIYGYTF.

About this clone: A junction end diverges from the germline sequence, so it may reflect a read error. V and J are TRBV7-7 and TRBJ2-1; maybe TRBD2 (6 bases). There are 15 residues in the CDR3. Germline V gene data show CDR1 as SSHAT and CDR2 as FNYEAQ (reference sequence). In DNA form, the CDR3 reads TGTGCTAGCAGCAGAGAAATCGGGGGTGGAAATGAGCAGTTCTTC. As protein: CASSREIGGGNEQFF. Based on the CDR3 plus reference TRBV7-7 and TRBJ2-1, the full variable domain is GAGVSQSPRYKVTKRGQDVTLRCDPISSHATLYWYQQALGQGPEFLTYFNYEAQPDKSGLPSDRFSAERPEGSISTLTIQRTEQRDSAMYRCASSREIGGGNEQFFGPGTRLTVL.

Only a few counts were recorded for this clone. The same CDR3 also results from other DNA sequences found in this sample. This rearrangement joins TRBV14 to TRBJ1-1; D not certain. CDR1 and CDR2 (germline): SGHDN, FVKESK. CDR3 length: 15 residues. The V end lost 1 base, the J end lost 1 base, and 10 bases lay between the germline ends. DNA for the CDR3: TGTGCCAGCAGCCAAGCGGGCGGGTCGAACACTGAAGCTTTCTTT. Translated: CASSQAGGSNTEAFF.

The chain combines TRBV7-9 with TRBJ2-2; D remains ambiguous. The germline V gene has CDR1 SEHNR and CDR2 FQNEAQ (reference sequence). V was cut by 1 base and J by 6 bases, with 9 bases left in between. The CDR3 totals 14 residues. The CDR3 loop reads CASSLDQRAGELFF. CDR3 DNA sequence: TGTGCCAGCAGCTTAGACCAGCGAGCCGGGGAGCTGTTTTTT. The whole variable domain, remainder taken from reference TRBV7-9 and TRBJ2-2, is DTGVSQNPRHKITKRGQNVTFRCDPISEHNRLYWYRQTLGQGPEFLTYFQNEAQLEKSRLLSDRFSAERPKGSFSTLEIQRTEQGDSAMYLCASSLDQRAGELFFGEGSRLTVL.

This chain connects TRBV2 to TRBJ1-1; a possible D gene is TRBD1 (5 bases). Trimming removed 6 bases at V and 7 bases at J, with 18 bases between. Germline V gene data show CDR1 as SNHLY and CDR2 as FYNNEI. This CDR3 contains 14 residues. CDR3 sequence (DNA): TGTGCCAGCAGGGAATACCCTCTGGGGGGTGAAGCTTTCTTT. Amino acids: CASREYPLGGEAFF.

In its sample, this clone was seen a few times. The rearrangement joins TRBV18 to TRBJ1-5; no definite D call. In germline, CDR1 is KGHSH, CDR2 LQKENI. There are 14 residues in the CDR3. V was clipped by 1 base and J by 3 bases, with 7 bases between them. Here the CDR3 DNA reads TGTGCCAGCTCACCACAGGAGCTCAATCAGCCCCAGCATTTT. Amino acid sequence: CASSPQELNQPQHF.

J is TRBJ2-5 and V is TRBV18; TRBD1 might be the D (6 bases). CDR1 and CDR2 (germline): KGHSH, LQKENI. Trimming shortened V by 1 base and J by 7 bases, and 10 bases separated the two germline ends. The CDR3 sequence is 13 residues long. The CDR3: CASSPLQGTTQYF. The CDR3 DNA reads TGTGCCAGCTCACCACTTCAGGGGACGACCCAGTACTTC.

The CDR3 DNA is TGTGCCAGCAGCCAAGATTACCGGGACAGGGAATCTGACGAGCAGTACTTC. It yields the protein CASSQDYRDRESDEQYF. The chain combines TRBV3-1 (or the pseudogene TRBV3-2) with TRBJ2-7, with 9 bases matching TRBD1. Germline V gene lookup returns CDR1 LGHDT and CDR2 YNNKEL (reference sequence). The CDR3 is 17 amino acids. V was pared by 0 bases and J by 5 bases, with 11 bases of the junction left unmatched.

The chain employs TRBV5-1 and TRBJ1-6; D unresolved. The CDR3 sequence is 16 residues long. CDR1 is SGHRS, CDR2 YFSETQ, per germline. Between the trimmed V and J ends, which lost 2 bases and 7 bases, there was a span of 16 bases. Here the CDR3 reads CASSLKEADRNSPLHF. CDR3 coding DNA: TGCGCCAGCAGCTTAAAGGAGGCAGATCGAAATTCACCCCTCCACTTT.

The rearrangement joins TRBV18 to TRBJ2-5; 8 bases map to TRBD1. This CDR3 is built from 12 residues. The ends lost 6 bases at V and 5 bases at J; junction bases unmatched: 2. Germline CDR1 reads KGHSH; CDR2 reads LQKENI. The CDR3 protein is CASSTGVETQYF. The CDR3 coding sequence is TGTGCCAGCTCGACAGGGGTCGAGACCCAGTACTTC.

The chain has TRBV24-1 and TRBJ2-1, with D perhaps TRBD1 (6 bases). The length of the CDR3 is 15 residues. V lost 5 bases, J lost 0 bases, and 10 bases lay in between. Germline lookup yields CDR1 KGHDR and CDR2 SFDVKD. CDR3 nucleotide sequence: TGTGCCACCAGTGGGGGGCAGGACTCCTACAATGAGCAGTTCTTC. It specifies CATSGGQDSYNEQFF.

V is TRBV19 and J is TRBJ2-7; D is perhaps TRBD1 (6 bases). V was trimmed by 5 bases and J by 2 bases, leaving 10 bases between them. This CDR3 has 13 amino acids. The germline V gene has CDR1 LNHDA and CDR2 SQIVND (reference sequence). The CDR3 region is CASSARGTYEQYF. In DNA form, the CDR3 reads TGTGCCAGTAGTGCCAGGGGTACCTACGAGCAGTACTTC.

The chain couples TRBV6-4 to TRBJ1-1; D call uncertain. This CDR3 spans 14 amino acids. Trimming cost V 7 bases and J 3 bases, with 15 bases left between them. The germline gives CDR1 MRHNA, CDR2 SNTAGT. The CDR3 DNA sequence: TGTGCCAGCAAGGCGGGGAACGGGTACACTGAAGCTTTCTTT. Residues: CASKAGNGYTEAFF.

A few counts support this clone. The rearrangement uses TRBV19 and TRBJ1-5; D is uncertain. This CDR3 contains 14 residues. Germline CDR1 reads LNHDA; CDR2 reads SQIVND (reference sequence). V shed 6 bases and J shed 4 bases, with 13 bases lying between them. In DNA, the CDR3 is TGTGCCAGTAGGGACTTGAACCTTAATCAGCCCCAGCATTTT. It is translated as CASRDLNLNQPQHF.

The V gene is TRBV7-9, the J gene TRBJ1-2; D call uncertain. The germline gives CDR1 SEHNR, CDR2 FQNEAQ (reference sequence). Trimming removed 1 base from V and 0 bases from J, with 12 bases in between. This CDR3 spans 16 amino acids. The CDR3 coding sequence is TGTGCCAGCAGCTTAGGGCAGAGGCTAACTAACTATGGCTACACCTTC. Translation: CASSLGQRLTNYGYTF. The variable domain in full, with the rest retrieved from reference TRBV7-9 and TRBJ1-2, is DTGVSQNPRHKITKRGQNVTFRCDPISEHNRLYWYRQTLGQGPEFLTYFQNEAQLEKSRLLSDRFSAERPKGSFSTLEIQRTEQGDSAMYLCASSLGQRLTNYGYTFGSGTRLTVV.

The rearrangement uses TRBV28 and TRBJ1-1; 7 bases fit TRBD1. V lost 6 bases to trimming and J lost 3 bases; unmatched junction nucleotides: 10. CDR1 and CDR2 (germline): MDHEN, SYDVKM. The CDR3 is made up of 15 amino acids. CDR3 nucleotide sequence: TGTGCCAGCAGCCCACCGGGACAGCACCACACTGAAGCTTTCTTT. Amino acid sequence: CASSPPGQHHTEAFF.